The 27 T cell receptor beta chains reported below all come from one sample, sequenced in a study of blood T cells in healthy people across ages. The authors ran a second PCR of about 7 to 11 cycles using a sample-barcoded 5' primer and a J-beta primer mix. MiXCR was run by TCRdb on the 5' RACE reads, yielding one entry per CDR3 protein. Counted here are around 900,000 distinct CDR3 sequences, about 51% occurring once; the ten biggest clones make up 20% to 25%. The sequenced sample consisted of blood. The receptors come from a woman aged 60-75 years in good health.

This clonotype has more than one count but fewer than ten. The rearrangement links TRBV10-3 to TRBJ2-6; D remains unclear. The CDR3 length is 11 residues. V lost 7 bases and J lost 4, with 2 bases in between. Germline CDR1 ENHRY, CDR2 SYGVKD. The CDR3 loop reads CAIMGANVLTF. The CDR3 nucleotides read TGTGCCATCATGGGGGCCAACGTCCTGACTTTC.

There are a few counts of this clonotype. The CDR3 spells CATSVTRTSGTDTQYF. CDR3 DNA: TGTGCCACCAGCGTAACCCGGACTAGCGGCACAGATACGCAGTATTTT. The chain uses TRBV15 and TRBJ2-3; 9 bases agree with TRBD2. Germline assignment: CDR1 LNHNV and CDR2 YYDKDF (reference sequence). V gave up 5 bases and J gave up 1 base; unmatched junction bases: 7. The CDR3 spans 16 residues.

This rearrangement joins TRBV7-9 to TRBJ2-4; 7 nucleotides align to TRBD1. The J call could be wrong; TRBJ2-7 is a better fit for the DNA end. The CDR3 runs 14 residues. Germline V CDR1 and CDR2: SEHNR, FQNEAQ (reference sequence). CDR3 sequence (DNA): TGTGCCAGCAGCGCCGGACAGGCGACCTACGAGCAGTACTTC. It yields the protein CASSAGQATYEQYF.

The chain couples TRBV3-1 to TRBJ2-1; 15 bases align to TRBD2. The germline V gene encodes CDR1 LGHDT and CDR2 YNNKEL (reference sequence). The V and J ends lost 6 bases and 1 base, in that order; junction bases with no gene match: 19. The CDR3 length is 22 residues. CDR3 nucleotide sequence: TGTGCCAGCAGGAGAGCCGCTGGGCGTGGAGGACTAGCGGGAGGGTCCTACAATGAGCAGTTCTTC. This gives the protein CASRRAAGRGGLAGGSYNEQFF.

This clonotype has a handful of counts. This chain's CDR3 is CSVERGAQYF. In DNA form, the CDR3 reads TGCAGCGTTGAAAGGGGGGCCCAGTACTTC. The chain combines TRBV29-1 with TRBJ2-5; D might be TRBD1 or TRBD2, each matching 6 bases. This CDR3 is built from 10 residues. V was cut by 2 bases and J by 9 bases, with 7 bases left in between. CDR1 is SQVTM, CDR2 ANQGSEA, per germline.

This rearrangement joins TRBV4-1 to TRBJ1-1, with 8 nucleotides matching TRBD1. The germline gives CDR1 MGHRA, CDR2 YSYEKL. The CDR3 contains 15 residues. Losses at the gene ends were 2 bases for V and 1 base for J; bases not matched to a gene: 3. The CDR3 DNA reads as TGCGCCAGCAGCCAAAACAGGGGGTCGAACACTGAAGCTTTCTTT. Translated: CASSQNRGSNTEAFF.

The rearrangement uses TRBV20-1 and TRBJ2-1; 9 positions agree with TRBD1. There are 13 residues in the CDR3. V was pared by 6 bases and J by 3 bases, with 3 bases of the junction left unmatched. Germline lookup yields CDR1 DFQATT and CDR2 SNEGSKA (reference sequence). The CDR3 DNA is TGCAGTGCGGGGGGACAGGGCTACAATGAGCAGTTCTTC. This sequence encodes CSAGGQGYNEQFF.

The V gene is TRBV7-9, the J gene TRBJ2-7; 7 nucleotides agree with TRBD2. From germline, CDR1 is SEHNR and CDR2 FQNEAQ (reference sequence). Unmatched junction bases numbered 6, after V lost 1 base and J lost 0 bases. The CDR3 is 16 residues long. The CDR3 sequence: CASSLDLSGTSYEQYF. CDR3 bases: TGTGCCAGCAGCTTAGACCTGAGCGGGACCTCCTACGAGCAGTACTTC.

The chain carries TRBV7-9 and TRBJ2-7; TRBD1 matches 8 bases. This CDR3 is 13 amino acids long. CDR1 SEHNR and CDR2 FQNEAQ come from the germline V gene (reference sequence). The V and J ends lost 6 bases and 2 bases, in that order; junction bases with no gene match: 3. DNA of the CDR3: TGTGCCAGCAGACAGACAGGGGCCTACGAGCAGTACTTC. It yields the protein CASRQTGAYEQYF.

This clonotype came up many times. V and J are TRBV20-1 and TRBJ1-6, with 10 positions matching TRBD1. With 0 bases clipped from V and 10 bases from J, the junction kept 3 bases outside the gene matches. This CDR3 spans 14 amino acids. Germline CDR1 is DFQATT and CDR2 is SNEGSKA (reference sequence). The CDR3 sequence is CSARETGGRSPLHF. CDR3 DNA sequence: TGCAGTGCTAGAGAGACAGGGGGCCGGTCACCCCTCCACTTT.

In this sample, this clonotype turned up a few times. The CDR3 nucleotides are TGTGCCAGCAGTTACCAGGGCGGCTATGGCTACACCTTC. This encodes CASSYQGGYGYTF. The chain recombines TRBV6-2 or TRBV6-3 with TRBJ1-2; tentatively, D is TRBD1 (5 bases). V was trimmed by 2 bases and J by 4 bases, leaving 8 bases between them. Germline V gives CDR1 MNHEY, CDR2 SVGEGT. The length of the CDR3 is 13 residues.

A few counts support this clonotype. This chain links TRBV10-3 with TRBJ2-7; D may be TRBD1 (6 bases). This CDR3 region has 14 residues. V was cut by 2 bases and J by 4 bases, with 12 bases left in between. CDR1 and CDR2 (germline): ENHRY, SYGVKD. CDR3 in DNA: TGTGCCATCAGTGAGCGGCAGGGGAATTACGAGCAGTACTTC. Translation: CAISERQGNYEQYF.

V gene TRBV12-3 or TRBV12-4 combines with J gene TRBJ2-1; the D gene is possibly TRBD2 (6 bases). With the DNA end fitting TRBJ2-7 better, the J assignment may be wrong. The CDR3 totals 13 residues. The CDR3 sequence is CASSIPGGPEQYF. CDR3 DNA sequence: TGTGCCAGCAGCATCCCCGGGGGACCTGAGCAGTACTTC.

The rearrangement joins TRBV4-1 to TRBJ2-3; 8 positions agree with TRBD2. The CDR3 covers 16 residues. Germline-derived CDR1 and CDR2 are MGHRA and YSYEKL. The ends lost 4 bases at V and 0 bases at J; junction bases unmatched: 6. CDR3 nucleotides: TGCGCCAGCAGCCTAGGCGGGAGGTCTAGCACAGATACGCAGTATTTT. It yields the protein CASSLGGRSSTDTQYF.

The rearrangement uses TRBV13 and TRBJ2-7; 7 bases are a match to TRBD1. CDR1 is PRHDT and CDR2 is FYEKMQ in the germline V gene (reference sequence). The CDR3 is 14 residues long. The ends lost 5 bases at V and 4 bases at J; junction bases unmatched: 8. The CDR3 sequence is CASSLHRGVYEQYF. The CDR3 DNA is TGTGCCAGCAGCCTCCACAGGGGTGTGTACGAGCAGTACTTC.

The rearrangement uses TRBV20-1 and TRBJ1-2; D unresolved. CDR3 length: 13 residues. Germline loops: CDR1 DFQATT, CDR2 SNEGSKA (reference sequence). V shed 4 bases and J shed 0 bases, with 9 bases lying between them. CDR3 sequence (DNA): TGCAGTGCTACATGGGATTCTAACTATGGCTACACCTTC. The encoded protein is CSATWDSNYGYTF.

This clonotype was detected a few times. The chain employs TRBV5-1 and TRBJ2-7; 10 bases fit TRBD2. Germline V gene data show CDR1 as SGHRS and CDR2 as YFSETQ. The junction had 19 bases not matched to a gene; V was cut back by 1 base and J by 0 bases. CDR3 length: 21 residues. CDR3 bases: TGCGCCAGCAGCTTGCCAGGAACGGGGCCCTGGACTAGCGGCACCTCCTACGAGCAGTACTTC. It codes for CASSLPGTGPWTSGTSYEQYF.

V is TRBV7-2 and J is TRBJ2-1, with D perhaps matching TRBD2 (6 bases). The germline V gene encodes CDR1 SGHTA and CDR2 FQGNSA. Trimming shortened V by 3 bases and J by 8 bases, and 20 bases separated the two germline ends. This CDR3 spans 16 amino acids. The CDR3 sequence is CASSFRRENPLYEQFF. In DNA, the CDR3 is TGTGCCAGCAGCTTTCGACGGGAGAACCCCCTGTATGAGCAGTTCTTC. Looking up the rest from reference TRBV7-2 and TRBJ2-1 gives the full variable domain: GAGVSQSPSNKVTEKGKDVELRCDPISGHTALYWYRQSLGQGLEFLIYFQGNSAPDKSGLPSDRFSAERTGGSVSTLTIQRTQQEDSAVYLCASSFRRENPLYEQFFGPGTRLTVL.

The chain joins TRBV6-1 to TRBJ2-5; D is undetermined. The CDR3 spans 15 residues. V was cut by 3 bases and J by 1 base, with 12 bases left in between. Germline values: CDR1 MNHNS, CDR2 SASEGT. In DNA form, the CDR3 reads TGTGCCAGCAGTGAGTTTCCAGGCCCCCAAGAGACCCAGTACTTC. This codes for CASSEFPGPQETQYF.

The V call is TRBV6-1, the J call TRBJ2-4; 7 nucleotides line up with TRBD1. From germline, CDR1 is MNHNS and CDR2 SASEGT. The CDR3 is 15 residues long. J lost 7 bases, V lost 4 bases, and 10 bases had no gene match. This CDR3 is CASSALSTGLNIQYF. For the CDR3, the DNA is TGTGCCAGCAGTGCCCTCTCGACAGGGCTTAACATTCAGTACTTC.

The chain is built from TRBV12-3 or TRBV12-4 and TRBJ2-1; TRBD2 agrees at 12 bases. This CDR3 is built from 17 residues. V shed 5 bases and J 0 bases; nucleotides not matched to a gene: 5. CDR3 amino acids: CASSKGLAGTSYNEQFF. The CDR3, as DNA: TGTGCCAGCAGTAAGGGACTAGCGGGTACCTCCTACAATGAGCAGTTCTTC.

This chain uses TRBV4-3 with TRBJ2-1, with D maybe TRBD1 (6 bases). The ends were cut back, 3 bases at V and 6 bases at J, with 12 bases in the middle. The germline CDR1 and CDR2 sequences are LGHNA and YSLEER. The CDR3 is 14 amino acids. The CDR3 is CASSHRGQFNEQFF. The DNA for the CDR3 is TGCGCCAGCAGCCATCGTGGACAGTTCAATGAGCAGTTCTTC.

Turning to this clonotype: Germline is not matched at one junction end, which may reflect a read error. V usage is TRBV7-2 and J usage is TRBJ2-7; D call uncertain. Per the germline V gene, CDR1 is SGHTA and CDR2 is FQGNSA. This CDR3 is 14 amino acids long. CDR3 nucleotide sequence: TGTGCCGGCAGCCAGGACCCATCTACCTACGAGCAGTACTTC. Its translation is CAGSQDPSTYEQYF. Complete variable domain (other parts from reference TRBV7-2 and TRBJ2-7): GAGVSQSPSNKVTEKGKDVELRCDPISGHTALYWYRQSLGQGLEFLIYFQGNSAPDKSGLPSDRFSAERTGGSVSTLTIQRTQQEDSAVYLCAGSQDPSTYEQYFGPGTRLTVT.

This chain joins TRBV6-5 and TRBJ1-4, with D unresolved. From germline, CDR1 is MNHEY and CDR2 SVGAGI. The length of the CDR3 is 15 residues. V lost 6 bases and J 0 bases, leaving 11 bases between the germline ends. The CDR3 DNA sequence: TGTGCCAGCAGGCGTGACCTTACAACTAATGAAAAACTGTTTTTT. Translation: CASRRDLTTNEKLFF.

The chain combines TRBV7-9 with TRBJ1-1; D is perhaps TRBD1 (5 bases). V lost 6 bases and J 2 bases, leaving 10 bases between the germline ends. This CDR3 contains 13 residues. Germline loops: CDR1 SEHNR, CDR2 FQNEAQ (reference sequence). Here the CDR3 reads CASRFQGNTEAFF. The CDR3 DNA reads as TGTGCCAGCAGGTTCCAGGGAAACACTGAAGCTTTCTTT.

CDR3: CASSPGRGNEQFF. Written as DNA, the CDR3 is TGTGCCAGCTCACCGGGACGGGGGAATGAGCAGTTCTTC. This rearrangement joins TRBV18 to TRBJ2-7, with D tentatively TRBD2 (6 bases). The better agreement between TRBJ2-1 and the DNA end casts doubt on the J call. Germline assignment: CDR1 KGHSH and CDR2 LQKENI. The CDR3 spans 13 residues.

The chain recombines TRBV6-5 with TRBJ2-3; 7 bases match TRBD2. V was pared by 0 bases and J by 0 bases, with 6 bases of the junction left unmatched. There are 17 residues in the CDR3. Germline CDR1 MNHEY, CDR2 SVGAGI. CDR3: CASSYSGTTTSTDTQYF. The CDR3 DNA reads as TGTGCCAGCAGTTACTCAGGGACTACGACTAGCACAGATACGCAGTATTTT.